This T cell receptor beta chain was sequenced in a study of shared clonotypes between healthy human individuals. The wider study: The cohort had a couple of women and three men, ages 18 to 49. Study-wide results and caveats: Rarefaction gave evidence that sorted-subset sequencing remained incomplete despite large depth. A reduction in generation probabilities was seen for non-shared clonotypes relative to those shared by all four donors.

Of note for this clone: The target antigen is unknown.

Naive CD8 cells lacked CD45RO, underwent positive selection for CCR7 and left out terminally differentiated effector memory CD45RA+ cells. Genomic DNA per cell subset filled all wells of several immunoSEQ plates. The data were produced by immunoSEQ multiplex PCR, yet TCRdb's version contains in-frame clones alone and is incomplete. The sample lists about 800,000 clones; about 96% were seen once. The sequenced sample was naive CD8+ T cells sorted from blood. This clonotype was sampled from a man between 25 and 39 years old in good health.

The DNA of the CDR3 is TGTGCCAGCAGCCCCATCGGCGAGGCCCCGTCCTACGAGCAGTACTTC. Translating gives CASSPIGEAPSYEQYF. The rearrangement uses TRBV27 and TRBJ2-7, with D uncertain. The CDR3 length is 16 residues. V was cut by 6 bases and J by 1 base, with 19 bases left in between. The germline V gene has CDR1 MNHEY and CDR2 SMNVEV (reference sequence).